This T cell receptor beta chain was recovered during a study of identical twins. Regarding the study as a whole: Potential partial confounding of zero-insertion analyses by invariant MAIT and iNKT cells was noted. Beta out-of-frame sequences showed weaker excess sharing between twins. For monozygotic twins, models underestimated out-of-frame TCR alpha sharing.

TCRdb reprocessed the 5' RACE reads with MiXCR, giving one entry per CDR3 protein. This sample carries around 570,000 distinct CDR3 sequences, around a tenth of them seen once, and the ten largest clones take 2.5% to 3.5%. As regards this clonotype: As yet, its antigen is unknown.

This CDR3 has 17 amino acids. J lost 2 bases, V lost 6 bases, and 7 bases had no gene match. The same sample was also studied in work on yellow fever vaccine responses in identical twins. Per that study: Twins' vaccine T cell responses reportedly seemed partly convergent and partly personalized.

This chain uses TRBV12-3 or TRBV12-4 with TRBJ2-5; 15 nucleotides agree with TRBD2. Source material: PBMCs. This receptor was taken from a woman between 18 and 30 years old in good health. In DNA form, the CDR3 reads TGTGCCAGCAGCGGGACTAGCGGGGGGAGAGAACAAGAGACCCAGTACTTC. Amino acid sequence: CASSGTSGGREQETQYF.